The 30 T cell receptor beta chains listed next were all sequenced from one sample in a study of T-cell reconstitution after alpha-beta-depleted transplantation in children. The library targeted TCRbeta and was prepared with unique molecular identifiers. Using its own MiXCR run on the PCR reads, TCRdb lists one record per CDR3 protein. The top ten hold 2.6% of the sample, which has 200,000 to 300,000 distinct CDR3 sequences, 20% to 30% seen once. This specimen consisted of PBMCs, obtained before TCRalphabeta/CD19-depleted stem cell transplant. The source is a girl aged 2-9 years with Fanconi anemia, due to receive a stem cell transplant.

The chain is built from TRBV18 and TRBJ2-6; D might be TRBD2 (5 bases). This CDR3 contains 14 residues. Germline V lookup: CDR1 KGHSH, CDR2 LQKENI. V dropped 4 bases and J dropped 2 bases, with 6 bases sitting between them. The chain's CDR3 is CASSQEAGANVLTF. The DNA for the CDR3 is TGTGCCAGCTCACAGGAGGCTGGGGCCAACGTCCTGACTTTC.

The chain recombines TRBV29-1 with TRBJ2-3, with 7 bases aligning to TRBD1. Germline CDR1 SQVTM, CDR2 ANQGSEA. The CDR3 totals 16 residues. The J segment lost 5 bases and the V segment lost 3 bases, leaving 14 bases of the junction unmatched. CDR3 in amino acids: CSVERKGGGQGDTQYF. DNA of the CDR3: TGCAGCGTTGAGAGAAAAGGGGGCGGTCAAGGAGATACGCAGTATTTT.

This clonotype was observed many times. The genes are TRBV6-1 and TRBJ2-3; tentatively, D is TRBD2 (6 bases). There are 14 residues in the CDR3. CDR1 and CDR2 (germline): MNHNS, SASEGT. V was clipped by 10 bases and J by 4 bases, with 18 bases between them. Written as DNA, the CDR3 is TGTGCCATCCGTCAGGCCGGGGGTGCAGATACGCAGTATTTT. Translating gives CAIRQAGGADTQYF.

The genes are TRBV29-1 and TRBJ2-2; D is unclear. The germline V gene encodes CDR1 SQVTM and CDR2 ANQGSEA. CDR3 length: 15 amino acids. Trimming took 2 bases from V and 0 from J, leaving 10 bases between them. The CDR3 sequence: CSVESSQPNTGELFF. The CDR3 DNA reads TGCAGCGTTGAATCATCACAACCGAACACCGGGGAGCTGTTTTTT.

This clonotype was seen repeatedly, ten times or more. CDR3 DNA: TGCAGCTTCTACCCAGGAATCAACTATGGCTACACCTTC. Protein sequence: CSFYPGINYGYTF. This chain uses TRBV29-1 with TRBJ1-2, with D unresolved. The germline gives CDR1 SQVTM, CDR2 ANQGSEA. The germline V and J ends were trimmed by 8 bases and 2 bases, with 15 bases remaining between them. The CDR3 is 13 amino acids. Full variable domain (outside the CDR3, taken from reference TRBV29-1 and TRBJ1-2): SAVISQKPSRDICQRGTSLTIQCQVDSQVTMMFWYRQQPGQSLTLIATANQGSEATYESGFVIDKFPISRPNLTFSTLTVSNMSPEDSSIYLCSFYPGINYGYTFGSGTRLTVV.

This sequence joins TRBV25-1 and TRBJ1-1; D perhaps matches TRBD1 (6 bases). V dropped 1 base and J dropped 5 bases, with 17 bases sitting between them. Germline CDR1 reads MGHDK; CDR2 reads SYGVNS. This CDR3 contains 16 residues. CDR3 nucleotide sequence: TGTGCCAGCAGTGAATTGGAAGGGGGGGCGAATACTGAAGCTTTCTTT. This gives the protein CASSELEGGANTEAFF.

The chain carries TRBV7-2 and TRBJ2-1, with TRBD1 matching 10 bases. CDR3 length: 17 residues. Losses at the gene ends were 4 bases for V and 7 bases for J; bases not matched to a gene: 13. CDR1 SGHTA and CDR2 FQGNSA come from the germline V gene. The CDR3 coding sequence is TGTGCCAGCAGCTCACCAACCGGGACAGGGGCTTGGAATGAGCAGTTCTTC. Residues: CASSSPTGTGAWNEQFF.

In this sample, this clonotype turned up once. V usage is TRBV5-1 and J usage is TRBJ2-3, with TRBD2 identical over 11 bases. Germline lookup yields CDR1 SGHRS and CDR2 YFSETQ. V was pared by 3 bases and J by 5 bases, with 17 bases of the junction left unmatched. CDR3 length equals 19 residues. The CDR3 bases are TGCGCCAGCAGCTCCGCACCGTTACTTAGCGGGAGGGCCAGAGATACGCAGTATTTT. Translating it yields CASSSAPLLSGRARDTQYF.

This clonotype was observed at least ten times. The chain links TRBV15 to TRBJ2-1; 11 nucleotides match TRBD2. V dropped 8 bases and J dropped 7; count of bases not matched to a gene: 13. Germline CDR1 reads LNHNV; CDR2 reads YYDKDF (reference sequence). The CDR3 loop spans 16 amino acids. In DNA form, the CDR3 reads TGTGCCACCTCCATAGCGGGAGGGTCCTCTGGAAATGAGCAGTTCTTC. It codes for CATSIAGGSSGNEQFF.

J is TRBJ2-2 and V is TRBV7-9; a weak D match, TRBD2 (5 bases). Trimming shortened V by 3 bases and J by 4 bases, and 9 bases separated the two germline ends. Germline V gene data show CDR1 as SEHNR and CDR2 as FQNEAQ (reference sequence). The CDR3 loop spans 14 amino acids. The CDR3 bases are TGTGCCAGCAGCTTCATAGCGATCACCGGGGAGCTGTTTTTT. It translates to CASSFIAITGELFF.

J is TRBJ2-3 and V is TRBV7-3, with 9 bases fitting TRBD1. The germline CDR1 and CDR2 sequences are SGHTA and FQGTGA. The J segment lost 0 bases and the V segment lost 3 bases, leaving 7 bases of the junction unmatched. The CDR3 has 17 amino acids. CDR3 protein: CASSFYVGTGSTDTQYF. The CDR3 DNA is TGTGCCAGCAGCTTTTATGTGGGGACAGGGAGCACAGATACGCAGTATTTT.

This clonotype was recorded a few times. J is TRBJ2-3 and V is TRBV11-3; no firm D call. Germline CDR1 is SGHNT and CDR2 is YENEEA. Trimming removed 1 base from V and 5 bases from J, with 7 bases in between. The CDR3 extends over 13 amino acids. CDR3 protein: CASSLGFGDTQYF. CDR3 sequence (DNA): TGTGCCAGCAGCTTAGGATTCGGAGATACGCAGTATTTT.

The sample holds a few counts of this clonotype. The chain couples TRBV25-1 to TRBJ2-7; D is uncertain. Trimming pared 3 bases from V and 0 bases from J, leaving 9 bases between. Germline assignment: CDR1 MGHDK and CDR2 SYGVNS. There are 14 residues in the CDR3. Here the CDR3 reads CASSDGAPSYEQYF. The CDR3 DNA reads TGTGCCAGCAGTGACGGCGCCCCCTCCTACGAGCAGTACTTC.

A few counts support this clonotype. The chain combines TRBV29-1 with TRBJ2-2, with a possible D match to TRBD2 (5 bases). V was trimmed by 4 bases and J by 3 bases, leaving 9 bases between them. The V gene's germline CDR1 is SQVTM and CDR2 ANQGSEA. This CDR3 comprises 13 residues. The CDR3 sequence is CSVGASYTGELFF. CDR3 bases: TGCAGCGTTGGGGCTAGCTACACCGGGGAGCTGTTTTTT.

The table lists this clonotype with many counts. The chain combines TRBV20-1 with TRBJ2-1, with 11 bases lining up with TRBD2. The germline V gene encodes CDR1 DFQATT and CDR2 SNEGSKA (reference sequence). With 3 bases clipped from V and 1 base from J, the junction kept 2 bases outside the gene matches. The CDR3 has 15 amino acids. DNA of the CDR3: TGCAGTGCTAGTGGGACTAGCGGATCCTACAATGAGCAGTTCTTC. Its protein is CSASGTSGSYNEQFF.

This clonotype was counted at least ten times. This rearrangement joins TRBV4-2 to TRBJ2-1, with TRBD2 matching 8 bases. Germline V gene lookup returns CDR1 LGHNA and CDR2 YNFKEQ. V dropped 1 base and J dropped 2; count of bases not matched to a gene: 7. This CDR3 has 17 residues. The CDR3: CASSQVPSGGTYNEQFF. The DNA for the CDR3 is TGTGCCAGCAGCCAAGTACCCAGCGGGGGTACCTACAATGAGCAGTTCTTC.

This chain connects TRBV7-3 to TRBJ2-3; D ambiguous. The V gene lost 2 bases and the J gene lost 2 bases, with 14 bases spanning the gap. The CDR3 length is 16 residues. From germline, CDR1 is SGHTA and CDR2 FQGTGA. CDR3 sequence (DNA): TGTGCCAGCAGCTTATCAGCCATCTTGTTCACAGATACGCAGTATTTT. Translated, it gives CASSLSAILFTDTQYF.

This chain joins TRBV6-5 and TRBJ2-7; 7 nucleotides align to TRBD2. V trimming: 2 bases; J trimming: 6 bases; junction bases outside the gene matches: 7. In germline, CDR1 is MNHEY, CDR2 SVGAGI. This CDR3 spans 14 amino acids. CDR3 sequence (DNA): TGTGCCAGCAGTTACCTGACTAGCTCGGGCGAGCAGTACTTC. It specifies CASSYLTSSGEQYF.

The chain couples TRBV29-1 to TRBJ2-3, with D unclear. V was pared by 4 bases and J by 2 bases, with 7 bases between. CDR1 SQVTM and CDR2 ANQGSEA come from the germline V gene. The CDR3 sequence is 12 residues long. This chain's CDR3 is CSVGHFTDTQYF. In nucleotides, the CDR3 is TGCAGCGTTGGTCATTTCACAGATACGCAGTATTTT.

The J gene is TRBJ1-1, the V gene TRBV20-1; the D is unclear. The CDR3 has 11 amino acids. Germline V gene data show CDR1 as DFQATT and CDR2 as SNEGSKA (reference sequence). Deletions cut 3 bases from V and 10 bases from J, with 12 bases between. CDR3 nucleotides: TGCAGTGCTAGCCTAATACATCGAGCTTTCTTT. This sequence encodes CSASLIHRAFF.

V gene TRBV29-1 combines with J gene TRBJ2-7; D possibly matches TRBD1 or TRBD2 (5 bases each). The germline CDR1 and CDR2 sequences are SQVTM and ANQGSEA. V was pared by 6 bases and J by 0 bases, with 18 bases between. CDR3 length: 15 residues. The CDR3: CSVPREGTASYEQYF. In DNA, the CDR3 is TGCAGCGTACCTAGAGAGGGGACGGCCTCCTACGAGCAGTACTTC.

There are a few counts of this clonotype. J is TRBJ2-1 and V is TRBV9; TRBD2 aligns across 10 bases. The germline CDR1 and CDR2 sequences are SGDLS and YYNGEE. CDR3 size: 16 residues. Unmatched junction bases numbered 7, after V lost 2 bases and J lost 5 bases. In nucleotides, the CDR3 is TGTGCCAGCAGCGTGGTCCCTAGCGGGGGTCACAATGAGCAGTTCTTC. Protein product: CASSVVPSGGHNEQFF.

This sequence joins TRBV18 and TRBJ2-7; D gene unclear. The V end was cut by 3 bases, the J end by 2 bases, with 8 bases between. Looked up from germline, CDR1 is KGHSH and CDR2 is LQKENI. The CDR3 extends over 13 amino acids. CDR3 region: CASSPRRPYEQYF. CDR3 DNA: TGTGCCAGCTCACCGAGGCGGCCCTACGAGCAGTACTTC.

The chain employs TRBV29-1 and TRBJ2-3; 9 bases fit TRBD1. Per the germline V gene, CDR1 is SQVTM and CDR2 is ANQGSEA. V was clipped by 4 bases and J by 2 bases; unmatched bases: 4. The CDR3 sequence is 14 residues long. CDR3 in amino acids: CSVGQGVYTDTQYF. Written as DNA, the CDR3 is TGCAGCGTTGGACAGGGGGTCTACACAGATACGCAGTATTTT.

This chain links TRBV20-1 with TRBJ2-2; possible D gene TRBD2, 6 bases. In germline, CDR1 is DFQATT, CDR2 SNEGSKA (reference sequence). Trimming stripped 6 bases from V and 9 bases from J, with 29 bases between. This CDR3 has 17 residues. The chain's CDR3 is CSALGWRGGSHSRELFF. The CDR3 region has the DNA TGCAGTGCCCTGGGCTGGCGGGGTGGTTCTCATTCCCGGGAGCTGTTTTTT.

This clonotype was counted many times. V and J are TRBV27 and TRBJ2-3, with 8 bases matching TRBD2. Looked up from germline, CDR1 is MNHEY and CDR2 is SMNVEV (reference sequence). The CDR3 runs 18 residues. The J segment lost 1 base and the V segment lost 0 bases, leaving 9 bases of the junction unmatched. This chain's CDR3 is CASSLSEREYDRTDTQYF. DNA for the CDR3: TGTGCCAGCAGTTTATCGGAGCGGGAGTATGATCGCACAGATACGCAGTATTTT.

This clonotype was counted between two and nine times. The rearrangement joins TRBV7-9 to TRBJ2-2; D is perhaps TRBD1 (5 bases). With 4 bases removed from V and 4 bases from J, the gap between germline ends came to 13 bases. Germline lookup yields CDR1 SEHNR and CDR2 FQNEAQ (reference sequence). The CDR3 loop spans 15 amino acids. The CDR3 DNA reads as TGTGCCAGCAGCTCAGCCAGGGTTGGCACCGGGGAGCTGTTTTTT. This translates into CASSSARVGTGELFF.

This clonotype was detected a few times. The chain carries TRBV5-1 and TRBJ2-7, with D hard to call. The CDR3 length is 12 residues. Germline values: CDR1 SGHRS, CDR2 YFSETQ. The V gene lost 2 bases and the J gene lost 2 bases, with 5 bases spanning the gap. The CDR3 DNA reads as TGCGCCAGCAGCTTAGAGGCCTACGAGCAGTACTTC. Translation gives CASSLEAYEQYF.

This chain links TRBV6-1 with TRBJ2-6; 7 bases agree with TRBD1. The CDR3 length is 18 residues. V dropped 5 bases and J dropped 0; count of bases not matched to a gene: 10. Germline CDR1 is MNHNS and CDR2 is SASEGT. The CDR3 loop is CASSTPGQSASGANVLTF. The CDR3 DNA reads as TGTGCCAGCAGTACACCGGGACAGTCGGCCTCTGGGGCCAACGTCCTGACTTTC.

This clonotype was detected ten times or more. J is TRBJ2-1 and V is TRBV2; D is perhaps TRBD1 or TRBD2 (5 bases each). The V and J ends lost 7 bases and 2 bases respectively, with 15 bases between them. This CDR3 is built from 15 residues. Germline V gene lookup returns CDR1 SNHLY and CDR2 FYNNEI. Here the CDR3 DNA reads TGTGCCAGCACCGCATATGGGGGTGCCTACAATGAGCAGTTCTTC. It translates to CASTAYGGAYNEQFF.